A single sample is the source of the 11 T cell receptor beta chains below, sequenced in a study of T-cell memory formation after mild COVID-19. TCRdb used MiXCR to reprocess the 5' RACE reads, holding one entry per CDR3 protein. The table includes fewer than 350,000 distinct CDR3 sequences, roughly an eighth detected once. The material sequenced was PBMCs or a T cell subset sorted from them (not recorded which). These receptors all stem from a man between 18 and 29 years old who had mild COVID-19 (a few samples of this study predate the infection). Cell type and time point are not known.

This clonotype was seen more than once but under ten times. CDR3 DNA sequence: TGTGCCAGCAGCCGAGGACAGGGGCTGGACATTCAGTACTTC. It is translated as CASSRGQGLDIQYF. This chain links TRBV4-2 with TRBJ2-4, with 9 bases that match TRBD1. CDR1 and CDR2 (germline): LGHNA, YNFKEQ. V dropped 4 bases and J dropped 8; count of bases not matched to a gene: 6. CDR3 size: 14 residues.

This clonotype was counted a few times. The V call is TRBV10-3, the J call TRBJ1-2; 9 bases agree with TRBD1. Germline V gene data show CDR1 as ENHRY and CDR2 as SYGVKD. Germline trimming cut 7 bases from V and 3 bases from J; bases unmatched to any gene: 6. The CDR3 is 14 residues long. The CDR3 reads CAIKTTGGDYGYTF. CDR3 DNA: TGTGCCATCAAGACGACAGGGGGTGACTATGGCTACACCTTC.

This clonotype was observed many times. The CDR3 DNA reads as TGCGCCAGCAGCTTCGGGGGAACTAACTATGGCTACACCTTC. Translated, it gives CASSFGGTNYGYTF. The rearrangement uses TRBV5-1 and TRBJ1-2; D is perhaps TRBD1 (5 bases). The CDR3 length is 14 residues. V lost 2 bases to trimming and J lost 0 bases, with 8 bases between them. Germline CDR1 is SGHRS and CDR2 is YFSETQ.

This chain links TRBV5-1 with TRBJ1-2, with D possibly being TRBD1 (5 bases). Looked up from germline, CDR1 is SGHRS and CDR2 is YFSETQ. Trimming cost V 1 base and J 2 bases, with 9 bases left between them. The CDR3 is 14 amino acids. CDR3 coding DNA: TGCGCCAGCAGCTTGAGGGACCCAAACTATGGCTACACCTTC. It encodes CASSLRDPNYGYTF.

This clonotype has a count of ten or more. The chain has TRBV5-1 and TRBJ2-5; D is possibly TRBD2 (5 bases). The germline V gene has CDR1 SGHRS and CDR2 YFSETQ. CDR3 length: 15 amino acids. V lost 0 bases to trimming and J lost 3 bases, with 12 bases between them. CDR3: CASSLVKAVEETQYF. CDR3 coding DNA: TGCGCCAGCAGCTTGGTGAAAGCGGTGGAAGAGACCCAGTACTTC.

This clonotype showed up just a few times. The J gene is TRBJ2-7, the V gene TRBV24-1; tentatively, D is TRBD1 (5 bases). The CDR3 is 14 amino acids. Germline V gene data show CDR1 as KGHDR and CDR2 as SFDVKD. V dropped 5 bases and J dropped 5 bases, with 15 bases sitting between them. CDR3 sequence: CATSASTVFDEQYF. CDR3 coding DNA: TGTGCCACCAGTGCCTCGACAGTGTTCGACGAGCAGTACTTC.

V usage is TRBV20-1 and J usage is TRBJ2-5, with TRBD2 matching over 14 bases. With 4 bases clipped from V and 4 bases from J, the junction kept 5 bases outside the gene matches. Germline CDR1 DFQATT, CDR2 SNEGSKA (reference sequence). This CDR3 contains 15 residues. The CDR3 loop is CSAILTSGGAETQYF. CDR3 nucleotide sequence: TGCAGTGCTATCCTGACTAGCGGGGGGGCAGAGACCCAGTACTTC.

The rearrangement uses TRBV2 and TRBJ2-2; possibly TRBD2 for D (7 bases). This CDR3 comprises 16 residues. The germline gives CDR1 SNHLY, CDR2 FYNNEI. Trimming stripped 7 bases from V and 1 base from J, with 16 bases between. CDR3 coding DNA: TGTGCCAGCATGTTGGCCGGGGGGCTGAACACCGGGGAGCTGTTTTTT. It encodes CASMLAGGLNTGELFF.

This clonotype was found a few times. The chain is built from TRBV3-1 and TRBJ1-2; no clear D. This CDR3 contains 14 residues. Per germline, CDR1 LGHDT and CDR2 YNNKEL (reference sequence). Trimming took 4 bases from V and 5 from J, leaving 14 bases between them. The CDR3 sequence is CASSPTGPSYGYTF. As DNA, the CDR3 is TGTGCCAGCAGCCCAACCGGCCCGTCGTATGGCTACACCTTC.

This clonotype was seen a handful of times. J is TRBJ2-7 and V is TRBV10-2, with 8 bases lining up with TRBD2. J was trimmed by 5 bases and V by 2 bases; bases with no gene match: 5. The CDR3 consists of 14 residues. Germline assignment: CDR1 WSHSY and CDR2 SAAADI. The CDR3 coding sequence is TGCGCCAGCAGTGAGAAAGGACTAGCTCACGAGCAGTACTTC. This sequence encodes CASSEKGLAHEQYF.

This sequence joins TRBV4-2 and TRBJ2-3, with D maybe TRBD1 (5 bases). Trimming left V 2 bases short and J 0 bases short, with 21 bases between. CDR1 LGHNA and CDR2 YNFKEQ come from the germline V gene. The CDR3 loop spans 19 amino acids. CDR3 coding DNA: TGTGCCAGCAGCCAATCCCCCGGTACAGGCAAAGCTAGCACAGATACGCAGTATTTT. Protein product: CASSQSPGTGKASTDTQYF.